The next 30 T cell receptor beta chains were all read from a single sample in a study of blood T cell repertoires in COVID-19. This table comes from immunoSEQ multiplex PCR, and its TCRdb copy is limited to in-frame clones, with some not included. The repertoire consists of about 62,000 clones, with around 91% occurring once and the leading ten covering roughly 18%. Sequenced input: peripheral blood. These receptor sequences come from a woman between 55 and 75 years old with COVID-19, enrolled during active disease.

The V call is TRBV7-2, the J call TRBJ2-7; D is perhaps TRBD1 (6 bases). The CDR3 extends over 15 amino acids. V lost 5 bases and J 3 bases, leaving 17 bases between the germline ends. Germline lookup yields CDR1 SGHTA and CDR2 FQGNSA. This CDR3 reads CASSPRTAMNYEQYF. DNA of the CDR3: TGTGCCAGCAGCCCTAGGACAGCGATGAACTACGAGCAGTACTTC.

The V and J genes are TRBV5-4 and TRBJ1-1; 8 nucleotides line up with TRBD1. Germline loops: CDR1 SGHNT, CDR2 YYREEE (reference sequence). V shed 2 bases, J shed 5 bases, and the junction held 5 bases outside the gene matches. This CDR3 region has 14 residues. DNA of the CDR3: TGTGCCAGCAGCTTCAGGGGGCGCGGAACTGAAGCTTTCTTT. As protein: CASSFRGRGTEAFF.

V gene TRBV5-1 combines with J gene TRBJ2-7, with 9 positions matching TRBD1. The CDR3 has 14 residues. Trimming removed 4 bases from V and 3 bases from J; junction bases left unmatched: 5. CDR1 and CDR2 (germline): SGHRS, YFSETQ. Here the CDR3 DNA reads TGCGCCAGCAGCCGAGGGACAGGGATCTACGAGCAGTACTTC. Protein sequence: CASSRGTGIYEQYF.

The V and J genes are TRBV19 and TRBJ2-1; a possible D gene is TRBD1 (5 bases). Trimming removed 5 bases from V and 7 bases from J, with 15 bases in between. Germline CDR1 LNHDA, CDR2 SQIVND (reference sequence). The CDR3 length is 14 residues. This chain's CDR3 is CASSAIQVWNEQFF. DNA for the CDR3: TGTGCCAGTAGTGCGATACAGGTCTGGAATGAGCAGTTCTTC.

This clone was detected only once. V usage is TRBV15 and J usage is TRBJ2-1; 9 nucleotides align to TRBD1. The CDR3 is made up of 16 amino acids. The germline V gene encodes CDR1 LNHNV and CDR2 YYDKDF (reference sequence). After removal of 5 bases from V and 8 bases from J, the junction contained 13 bases not matched to a gene. The CDR3 DNA is TGTGCCACCAGCGACCGGGACAGGGAGTTAGGAGATGAGCAGTTCTTC. It yields the protein CATSDRDRELGDEQFF. Supplemented by reference TRBV15 and TRBJ2-1, the full variable domain reads DAMVIQNPRYQVTQFGKPVTLSCSQTLNHNVMYWYQQKSSQAPKLLFHYYDKDFNNEADTPDNFQSRRPNTSFCFLDIRSPGLGDTAMYLCATSDRDRELGDEQFFGPGTRLTVL.

The rearrangement uses TRBV11-3 and TRBJ1-1; TRBD1 matches at 7 bases. J gave up 6 bases and V 3 bases, and 4 bases lay outside the gene matches. This CDR3 is 13 amino acids long. Germline V CDR1 and CDR2: SGHNT, YENEEA. The DNA of the CDR3 is TGTGCCAGCAGCTTCAGGGGGGCCCCTGAAGCTTTCTTT. It specifies CASSFRGAPEAFF.

The chain employs TRBV30 and TRBJ1-2; TRBD1 might be the D (5 bases). Trimming pared 0 bases from V and 6 bases from J, leaving 20 bases between. CDR1 GTSNPN and CDR2 SVGIG come from the germline V gene (reference sequence). There are 16 residues in the CDR3. Written as DNA, the CDR3 is TGTGCCTGGAGTGTACTGGTCGGGGGGGGTAAGAATGGCTACACCTTC. Translated, it gives CAWSVLVGGGKNGYTF.

The chain links TRBV4-3 to TRBJ2-7; the match to TRBD2 covers 13 bases. The germline CDR1 and CDR2 sequences are LGHNA and YSLEER. The V segment lost 1 base and the J segment 2 bases; nucleotides outside the gene matches: 8. The CDR3 runs 18 residues. The chain's CDR3 is CASSQGSLAGGGTYEQYF. The CDR3 region has the DNA TGCGCCAGCAGCCAAGGTTCACTAGCGGGAGGGGGGACCTACGAGCAGTACTTC.

The V gene is TRBV11-3, the J gene TRBJ1-1; the match to TRBD1 covers 7 bases. The junction had 7 bases not matched to a gene; V was cut back by 5 bases and J by 4 bases. The V gene's germline CDR1 is SGHNT and CDR2 YENEEA. The CDR3 length is 14 residues. The CDR3 loop reads CASSAQTGITEAFF. In DNA form, the CDR3 reads TGTGCCAGCAGCGCACAGACAGGGATCACTGAAGCTTTCTTT.

This clone was seen just once. V gene TRBV30 combines with J gene TRBJ1-4, with D unclear. CDR3 length equals 13 residues. The germline V gene has CDR1 GTSNPN and CDR2 SVGIG (reference sequence). V gave up 4 bases and J gave up 8 bases, with 14 bases separating them. CDR3 loop: CAWTHEGYEKLFF. CDR3 nucleotides: TGTGCCTGGACTCATGAGGGATACGAAAAACTGTTTTTT.

This clone was seen once. V gene TRBV30 combines with J gene TRBJ1-5; tentatively, D is TRBD1 (6 bases). V shed 0 bases and J shed 0 bases, with 21 bases lying between them. Germline V gene sequence: CDR1 GTSNPN, CDR2 SVGIG (reference sequence). CDR3 length: 19 residues. The CDR3 DNA follows: TGTGCCTGGAGTGTGGTCCGGGACAAGAAGAAGAATAGCAATCAGCCCCAGCATTTT. This gives the protein CAWSVVRDKKKNSNQPQHF.

This clone was seen once. The chain recombines TRBV7-3 with TRBJ1-1, with D maybe TRBD1 (6 bases). The CDR3 spans 15 residues. CDR1 is SGHTA and CDR2 is FQGTGA in the germline V gene. V was trimmed by 5 bases and J by 1 base, leaving 14 bases between them. The CDR3 protein is CASSMGRGGNTEAFF. CDR3 coding DNA: TGTGCCAGCAGCATGGGCCGAGGGGGGAACACTGAAGCTTTCTTT.

This chain uses TRBV7-9 with TRBJ1-1; 7 nucleotides line up with TRBD1. The CDR3 extends over 14 amino acids. J gave up 5 bases and V 4 bases, and 7 bases lay outside the gene matches. CDR1 and CDR2 (germline): SEHNR, FQNEAQ (reference sequence). The CDR3 sequence is CASSYSTGPTEAFF. The DNA for the CDR3 is TGTGCCAGCAGCTATTCGACAGGGCCAACTGAAGCTTTCTTT.

This clone has only one observation. J is TRBJ1-1 and V is TRBV15, with D possibly being TRBD1 (5 bases). The ends were cut back, 5 bases at V and 1 base at J, with 8 bases in the middle. The CDR3 runs to 13 residues. Per the germline V gene, CDR1 is LNHNV and CDR2 is YYDKDF (reference sequence). CDR3 nucleotide sequence: TGTGCCACCAGCGGACAACAGAACACTGAAGCTTTCTTT. Translation: CATSGQQNTEAFF. The whole variable domain, remainder taken from reference TRBV15 and TRBJ1-1, is DAMVIQNPRYQVTQFGKPVTLSCSQTLNHNVMYWYQQKSSQAPKLLFHYYDKDFNNEADTPDNFQSRRPNTSFCFLDIRSPGLGDTAMYLCATSGQQNTEAFFGQGTRLTVV.

V and J are TRBV6-2 or TRBV6-3 and TRBJ2-7; TRBD1 matches at 11 bases. This CDR3 is 16 amino acids long. Germline loops: CDR1 MNHEY, CDR2 SVGEGT. With V trimmed by 0 bases and J by 2 bases, 3 bases remained unmatched. The CDR3 is CASSYSRTGGTYEQYF. DNA for the CDR3: TGTGCCAGCAGTTACTCCCGGACAGGGGGCACCTACGAGCAGTACTTC.

The chain employs TRBV30 and TRBJ2-2; 9 bases are a match to TRBD1. Germline values: CDR1 GTSNPN, CDR2 SVGIG (reference sequence). V was pared by 8 bases and J by 2 bases, with 12 bases of the junction left unmatched. CDR3 length equals 16 residues. Here the CDR3 DNA reads TGTGCCCGAAAAAATCCGGGACAGGGCAACACCGGGGAGCTGTTTTTT. It yields the protein CARKNPGQGNTGELFF.

This clone is a singleton in its sample. The rearrangement uses TRBV24-1 and TRBJ2-6; possibly TRBD2 for D (5 bases). The ends were cut back, 5 bases at V and 0 bases at J, with 10 bases in the middle. This CDR3 has 16 residues. Germline values: CDR1 KGHDR, CDR2 SFDVKD. In DNA form, the CDR3 reads TGTGCCACCAGTGGCGGGCAGGCCTCTGGGGCCAACGTCCTGACTTTC. This codes for CATSGGQASGANVLTF.

This chain connects TRBV19 to TRBJ1-6; D is possibly TRBD1 (5 bases). The CDR3 is made up of 14 amino acids. The V gene's germline CDR1 is LNHDA and CDR2 SQIVND (reference sequence). Trimming removed 7 bases at V and 4 bases at J, with 11 bases between. CDR3 region: CASTEQAYNSPLHF. In DNA form, the CDR3 reads TGTGCCAGTACCGAACAGGCTTATAATTCACCCCTCCACTTT.

The J gene is TRBJ1-2, the V gene TRBV19, with TRBD1 matching 7 bases. CDR3 length: 13 residues. V lost 3 bases to trimming and J lost 6 bases; unmatched junction nucleotides: 4. In germline, CDR1 is LNHDA, CDR2 SQIVND (reference sequence). The CDR3 is CASSIDQGDGYTF. The CDR3, as DNA: TGTGCCAGTAGTATCGATCAGGGGGATGGCTACACCTTC.

CDR3 residues: CATSDPDGSSGNTIYF. The CDR3 coding sequence is TGTGCCACCAGTGACCCGGACGGGAGCTCTGGAAACACCATATATTTT. The chain combines TRBV24-1 with TRBJ1-3; D is uncertain. Deletions cut 4 bases from V and 0 bases from J, with 12 bases between. CDR3 length: 16 residues. Germline V CDR1 and CDR2: KGHDR, SFDVKD.

This chain joins TRBV6-6 and TRBJ1-5; D not resolved. The CDR3 is made up of 13 amino acids. Trimming pared 0 bases from V and 7 bases from J, leaving 7 bases between. Germline-derived CDR1 and CDR2 are MNHNY and SVGAGI (reference sequence). CDR3 loop: CASSYSIGQPQHF. CDR3 bases: TGTGCCAGCAGTTACTCGATCGGGCAGCCCCAGCATTTT.

The rearrangement uses TRBV7-2 and TRBJ1-4; 9 bases line up with TRBD1. The ends lost 4 bases at V and 7 bases at J; junction bases unmatched: 7. CDR1 is SGHTA, CDR2 FQGNSA, per germline. This CDR3 contains 15 residues. The CDR3: CASSSPGTGLEKLFF. The DNA for the CDR3 is TGTGCCAGCAGCTCACCCGGGACAGGGCTTGAAAAACTGTTTTTT.

This clone was seen just once. The rearrangement links TRBV28 to TRBJ1-5, with D maybe TRBD1 (6 bases). Trimming took off 6 bases at V and 7 bases at J, with 16 bases between the two ends. Germline CDR1 MDHEN, CDR2 SYDVKM. The CDR3 contains 14 residues. This CDR3 reads CASRYTGNTQPQHF. The CDR3 DNA sequence: TGTGCCAGCAGGTATACAGGGAATACCCAGCCCCAGCATTTT.

The chain employs TRBV11-3 and TRBJ2-1; 13 bases match TRBD2. Trimming removed 5 bases from V and 7 bases from J; junction bases left unmatched: 5. Germline values: CDR1 SGHNT, CDR2 YENEEA. The CDR3 totals 15 residues. For the CDR3, the DNA is TGTGCCAGCAGCGTACTAGCGGGAGGGGGGAATGAGCAGTTCTTC. This sequence encodes CASSVLAGGGNEQFF.

The V call is TRBV28, the J call TRBJ1-4; 8 positions agree with TRBD1. In germline, CDR1 is MDHEN, CDR2 SYDVKM. V lost 8 bases to trimming and J lost 5 bases; unmatched junction nucleotides: 7. CDR3 size: 14 residues. CDR3 DNA: TGTGCCAGCGAGATTGGACAGGGAAATGAAAAACTGTTTTTT. Its protein is CASEIGQGNEKLFF.

V and J are TRBV15 and TRBJ1-4, with D possibly being TRBD1 (6 bases). Deletions cut 3 bases from V and 2 bases from J, with 7 bases between. The CDR3 consists of 14 residues. Germline values: CDR1 LNHNV, CDR2 YYDKDF (reference sequence). The CDR3 coding sequence is TGTGCCACCAGCAGGACAGGTACTAATGAAAAACTGTTTTTT. It codes for CATSRTGTNEKLFF.

The CDR3 sequence is CASSQRRGRMNTEAFF. Here the CDR3 DNA reads TGCGCCAGCAGCCAGCGAAGGGGGCGGATGAACACTGAAGCTTTCTTT. The chain carries TRBV4-1 and TRBJ1-1; 7 bases are a match to TRBD1. This CDR3 has 16 residues. The trim removed 3 bases at V and 0 bases at J, leaving 7 bases unmatched. The germline V gene has CDR1 MGHRA and CDR2 YSYEKL.

This chain uses TRBV10-3 with TRBJ2-5, with a weak D call TRBD1 (6 bases). V gave up 0 bases and J gave up 5 bases, with 16 bases separating them. This CDR3 contains 16 residues. Germline lookup yields CDR1 ENHRY and CDR2 SYGVKD. CDR3 protein: CAISESQGLWGETQYF. The DNA of the CDR3 is TGTGCCATCAGTGAGTCGCAGGGGCTATGGGGGGAGACCCAGTACTTC.

The V gene is TRBV18, the J gene TRBJ1-2; 7 bases agree with TRBD1. Trimming took 5 bases from V and 2 from J; bases not matched to a gene: 11. This CDR3 region has 16 residues. CDR1 is KGHSH, CDR2 LQKENI, per germline. CDR3 region: CASSFSPDRQNYGYTF. For the CDR3, the DNA is TGTGCCAGCTCATTCTCCCCGGACAGGCAGAACTATGGCTACACCTTC.

The V gene is TRBV18, the J gene TRBJ2-7; TRBD2 agrees at 7 bases. CDR1 and CDR2 from the germline V gene are KGHSH and LQKENI. This CDR3 is built from 15 residues. Losses at the gene ends were 2 bases for V and 3 bases for J; bases not matched to a gene: 7. The CDR3 sequence: CASSPNPSGNYEQYF. CDR3 sequence (DNA): TGTGCCAGCTCACCAAATCCTAGCGGAAACTACGAGCAGTACTTC.